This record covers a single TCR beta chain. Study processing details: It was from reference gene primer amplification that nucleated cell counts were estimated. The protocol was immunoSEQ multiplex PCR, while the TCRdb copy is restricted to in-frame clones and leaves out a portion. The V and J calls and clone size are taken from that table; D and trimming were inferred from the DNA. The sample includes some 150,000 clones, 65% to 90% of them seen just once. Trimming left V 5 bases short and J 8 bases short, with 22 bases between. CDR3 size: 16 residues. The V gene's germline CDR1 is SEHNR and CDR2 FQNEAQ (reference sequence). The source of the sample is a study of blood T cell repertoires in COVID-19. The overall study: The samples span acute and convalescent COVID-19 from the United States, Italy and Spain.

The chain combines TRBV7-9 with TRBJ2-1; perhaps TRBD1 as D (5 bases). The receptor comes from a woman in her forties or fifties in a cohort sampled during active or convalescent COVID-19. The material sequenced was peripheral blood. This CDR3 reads CASSPGRVLGMDEQFF. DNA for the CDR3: TGTGCCAGCAGCCCGGGCAGGGTCTTGGGAATGGATGAGCAGTTCTTC. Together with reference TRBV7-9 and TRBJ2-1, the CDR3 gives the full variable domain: DTGVSQNPRHKITKRGQNVTFRCDPISEHNRLYWYRQTLGQGPEFLTYFQNEAQLEKSRLLSDRFSAERPKGSFSTLEIQRTEQGDSAMYLCASSPGRVLGMDEQFFGPGTRLTVL.